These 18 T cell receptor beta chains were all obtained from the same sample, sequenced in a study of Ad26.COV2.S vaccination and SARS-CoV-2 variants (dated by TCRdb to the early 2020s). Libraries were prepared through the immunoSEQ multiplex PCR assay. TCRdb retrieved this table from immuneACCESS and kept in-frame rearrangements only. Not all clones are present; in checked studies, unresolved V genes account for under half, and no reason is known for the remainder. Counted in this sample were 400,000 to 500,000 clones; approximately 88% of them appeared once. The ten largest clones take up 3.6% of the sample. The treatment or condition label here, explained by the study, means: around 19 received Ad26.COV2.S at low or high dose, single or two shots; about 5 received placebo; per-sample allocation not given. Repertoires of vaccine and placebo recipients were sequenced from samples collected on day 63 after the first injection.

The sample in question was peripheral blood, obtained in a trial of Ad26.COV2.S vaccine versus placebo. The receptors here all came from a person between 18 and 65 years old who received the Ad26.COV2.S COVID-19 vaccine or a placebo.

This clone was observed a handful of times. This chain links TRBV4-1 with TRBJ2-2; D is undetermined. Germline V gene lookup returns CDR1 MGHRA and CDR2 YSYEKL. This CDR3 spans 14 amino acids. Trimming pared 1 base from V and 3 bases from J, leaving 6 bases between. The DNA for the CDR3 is TGCGCCAGCAGCCAAGTCCGGGACACCGGGGAGCTGTTTTTT. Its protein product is CASSQVRDTGELFF.

The chain's CDR3 is CASSYSGSPHTEAFF. CDR3 nucleotides: TGTGCCAGCAGTTACTCGGGCAGCCCCCACACTGAAGCTTTCTTT. This chain connects TRBV6-5 to TRBJ1-1, with D uncertain. Germline CDR1 reads MNHEY; CDR2 reads SVGAGI. V lost 0 bases to trimming and J lost 3 bases, with 11 bases between them. The CDR3 covers 15 residues.

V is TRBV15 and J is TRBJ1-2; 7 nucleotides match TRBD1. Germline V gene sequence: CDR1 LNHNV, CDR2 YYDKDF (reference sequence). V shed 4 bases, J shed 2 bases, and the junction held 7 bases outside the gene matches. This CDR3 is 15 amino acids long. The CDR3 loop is CATSKNRGLNYGYTF. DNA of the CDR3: TGTGCCACCAGCAAAAACAGGGGATTAAACTATGGCTACACCTTC.

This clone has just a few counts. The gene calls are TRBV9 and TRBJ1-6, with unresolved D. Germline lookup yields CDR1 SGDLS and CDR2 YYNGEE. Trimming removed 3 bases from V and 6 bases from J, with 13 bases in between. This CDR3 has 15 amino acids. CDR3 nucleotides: TGTGCCAGCAGCGAGGGTTTTGCCCTTAATTCACCCCTCCACTTT. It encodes CASSEGFALNSPLHF.

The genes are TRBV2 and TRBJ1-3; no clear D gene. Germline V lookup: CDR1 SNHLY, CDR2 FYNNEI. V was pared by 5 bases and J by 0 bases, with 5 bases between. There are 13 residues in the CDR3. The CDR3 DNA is TGTGCCAGCAGTCGGGGCTCTGGAAACACCATATATTTT. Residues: CASSRGSGNTIYF.

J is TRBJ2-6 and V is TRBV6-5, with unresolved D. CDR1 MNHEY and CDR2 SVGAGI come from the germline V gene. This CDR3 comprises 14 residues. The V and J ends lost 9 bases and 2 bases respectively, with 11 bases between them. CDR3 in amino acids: CASDPLPGANVLTF. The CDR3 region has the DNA TGTGCCAGTGACCCCCTACCTGGGGCCAACGTCCTGACTTTC.

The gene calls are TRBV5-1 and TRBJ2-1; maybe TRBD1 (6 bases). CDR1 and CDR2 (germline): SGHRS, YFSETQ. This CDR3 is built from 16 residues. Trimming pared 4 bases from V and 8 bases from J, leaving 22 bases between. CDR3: CASSLGGSRGTDEQFF. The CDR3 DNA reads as TGCGCCAGCAGCCTGGGCGGATCCAGGGGAACTGATGAGCAGTTCTTC.

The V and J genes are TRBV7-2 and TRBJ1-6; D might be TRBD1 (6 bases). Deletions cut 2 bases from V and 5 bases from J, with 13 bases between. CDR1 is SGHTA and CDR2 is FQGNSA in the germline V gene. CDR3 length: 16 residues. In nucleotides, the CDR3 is TGTGCCAGCAGCTTACCGGGGGCCAGGGATAATTCACCCCTCCACTTT. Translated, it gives CASSLPGARDNSPLHF.

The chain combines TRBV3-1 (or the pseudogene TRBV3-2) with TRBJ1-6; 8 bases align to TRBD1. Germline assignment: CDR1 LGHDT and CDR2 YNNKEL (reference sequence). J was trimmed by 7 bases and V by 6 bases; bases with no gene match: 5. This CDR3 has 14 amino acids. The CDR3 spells CASRRQGLNSPLHF. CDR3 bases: TGTGCCAGCAGACGACAGGGGCTAAATTCACCCCTCCACTTT.

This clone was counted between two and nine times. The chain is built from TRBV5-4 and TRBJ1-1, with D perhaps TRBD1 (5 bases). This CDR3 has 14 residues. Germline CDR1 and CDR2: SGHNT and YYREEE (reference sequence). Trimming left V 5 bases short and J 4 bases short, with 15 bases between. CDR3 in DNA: TGTGCCAGCAGTATAAATTGGGGGGGCACTGAAGCTTTCTTT. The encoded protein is CASSINWGGTEAFF.

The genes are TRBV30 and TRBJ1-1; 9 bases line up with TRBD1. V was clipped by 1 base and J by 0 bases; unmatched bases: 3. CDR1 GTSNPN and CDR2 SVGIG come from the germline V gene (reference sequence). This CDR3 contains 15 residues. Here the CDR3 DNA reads TGTGCCTGGAGTGCAGGACAGGGGATGAACACTGAAGCTTTCTTT. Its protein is CAWSAGQGMNTEAFF.

The CDR3 loop is CASSSPQTALISPLHF. The CDR3, as DNA: TGTGCCAGCAGTTCCCCCCAGACAGCATTAATTTCACCCCTCCACTTT. This chain connects TRBV27 to TRBJ1-6, with D perhaps TRBD1 (5 bases). Trimming cost V 4 bases and J 9 bases, with 19 bases left between them. CDR3 length equals 16 residues. CDR1 and CDR2 (germline): MNHEY, SMNVEV (reference sequence).

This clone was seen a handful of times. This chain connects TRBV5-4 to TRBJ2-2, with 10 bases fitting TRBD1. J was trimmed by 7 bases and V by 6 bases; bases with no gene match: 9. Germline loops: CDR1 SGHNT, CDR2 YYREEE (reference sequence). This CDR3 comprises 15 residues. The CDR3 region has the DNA TGTGCCAGCACCTACGGACAGGGGGAAAACGGGGAGCTGTTTTTT. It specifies CASTYGQGENGELFF.

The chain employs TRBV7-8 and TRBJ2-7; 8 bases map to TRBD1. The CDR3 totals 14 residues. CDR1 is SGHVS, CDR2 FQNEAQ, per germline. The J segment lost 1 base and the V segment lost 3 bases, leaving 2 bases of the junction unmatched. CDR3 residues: CASSFRGLSYEQYF. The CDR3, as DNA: TGTGCCAGCAGCTTCAGGGGGCTTTCCTACGAGCAGTACTTC.

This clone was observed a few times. The CDR3 DNA reads as TGTGCCACCAGCAGGTTACAGGGGGCGAGGCAGCCCCAGCATTTT. Translation gives CATSRLQGARQPQHF. The chain carries TRBV15 and TRBJ1-5, with TRBD1 matching 9 bases. The V gene end was trimmed by 3 bases and the J gene end by 7 bases; junction bases not matched to a gene: 7. Germline CDR1 reads LNHNV; CDR2 reads YYDKDF (reference sequence). The CDR3 runs 15 residues.

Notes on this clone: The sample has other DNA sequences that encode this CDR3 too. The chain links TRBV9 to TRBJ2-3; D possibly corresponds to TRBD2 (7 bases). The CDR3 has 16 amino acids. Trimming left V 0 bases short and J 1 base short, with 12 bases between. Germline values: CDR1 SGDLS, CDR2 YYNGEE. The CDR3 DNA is TGTGCCAGCAGCGTAGGGGGGGGCCGAGGCACAGATACGCAGTATTTT. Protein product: CASSVGGGRGTDTQYF.

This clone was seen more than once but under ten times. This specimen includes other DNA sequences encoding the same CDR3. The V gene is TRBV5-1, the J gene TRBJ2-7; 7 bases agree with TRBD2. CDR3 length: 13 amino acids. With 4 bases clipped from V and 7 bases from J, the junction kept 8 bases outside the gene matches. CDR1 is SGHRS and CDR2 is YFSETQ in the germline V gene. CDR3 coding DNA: TGCGCCAGCAGCCCTGGACGGGACTATGAGCAGTACTTC. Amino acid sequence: CASSPGRDYEQYF.

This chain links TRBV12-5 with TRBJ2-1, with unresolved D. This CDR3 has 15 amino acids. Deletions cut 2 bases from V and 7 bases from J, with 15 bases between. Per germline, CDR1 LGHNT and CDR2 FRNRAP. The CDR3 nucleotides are TGTGCTAGTGGTTTGTTTACCCAGACGAGTAATGAGCAGTTCTTC. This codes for CASGLFTQTSNEQFF.